This TCR beta chain emerged from a study of T cell repertoires in cytomegalovirus infection. For the study at large: HLA-B-restricted CMV epitopes that are well studied were used alongside recently identified HLA-C-restricted ones.

Of note for this clonotype: The antigen is undetermined.

TCRdb recomputed calls from the reads with MiXCR, one row per CDR3 protein. The sample records approximately 730,000 distinct CDR3 sequences, 25% to 35% being singletons. This sequence was found in a human donor in good health (CMV status not recorded). Some clones in this sample may be carry-over from other donors' samples. The specimen comprised cultured CD8+ T cells from PBMCs, sampled from culture after CMV antigen stimulation.

The CDR3 sequence: CSVGQGDGETQYF. The CDR3 coding sequence is TGCAGCGTGGGACAAGGGGATGGAGAGACCCAGTACTTC. This rearrangement joins TRBV29-1 to TRBJ2-5; D may be TRBD1 (6 bases). The CDR3 sequence is 13 residues long. Trimming pared 6 bases from V and 4 bases from J, leaving 15 bases between. Germline V CDR1 and CDR2: SQVTM, ANQGSEA.